Each of the 30 T cell receptor beta chains below was sequenced from the same sample in a study of blood T cell repertoires in COVID-19. Data came from immunoSEQ multiplex PCR; TCRdb stores just in-frame clones and leaves some out. The sample lists hundreds of thousands of clones; about 92% were seen once. Sequences were obtained from PBMCs or T cells enriched from blood (not recorded which). These receptors were obtained from a man between 60 and 75 years old who had recovered from COVID-19.

The rearrangement uses TRBV6-5 and TRBJ2-7, with D unclear. The CDR3 sequence is 15 residues long. Per germline, CDR1 MNHEY and CDR2 SVGAGI. Trimming took 0 bases from V and 3 from J, leaving 12 bases between them. This chain's CDR3 is CASSYSTANHYEQYF. CDR3 coding DNA: TGTGCCAGCAGTTACTCAACAGCCAACCACTACGAGCAGTACTTC.

The rearrangement links TRBV9 to TRBJ1-3; 7 bases align to TRBD1. Per the germline V gene, CDR1 is SGDLS and CDR2 is YYNGEE. The length of the CDR3 is 15 residues. The junction had 3 bases not matched to a gene; V was cut back by 0 bases and J by 3 bases. This chain's CDR3 is CASSVEGAGGNTIYF. The CDR3 DNA sequence: TGTGCCAGCAGCGTAGAGGGGGCCGGTGGAAACACCATATATTTT.

This clone was found once. The genes are TRBV5-1 and TRBJ1-2; no definite D call. Germline V gene sequence: CDR1 SGHRS, CDR2 YFSETQ. The CDR3 runs 15 residues. With 5 bases removed from V and 2 bases from J, the gap between germline ends came to 16 bases. CDR3 residues: CASRPYVDSNYGYTF. The DNA of the CDR3 is TGCGCCAGCAGGCCTTACGTTGACTCGAACTATGGCTACACCTTC.

This chain links TRBV23-1 with TRBJ2-7, with TRBD1 as a possible D gene (5 bases). TRBV23-1 is annotated as an ORF whose role is uncertain. This CDR3 has 14 residues. The V and J ends lost 3 bases and 1 base respectively, with 10 bases between them. The CDR3 region has the DNA TGCGCCAGCAGTCAGACAGAGTTTTCCTACGAGCAGTACTTC. Translated: CASSQTEFSYEQYF.

This clone was seen just once. J is TRBJ1-3 and V is TRBV5-4; tentative D call: TRBD1 (5 bases). This CDR3 has 15 amino acids. The V gene lost 3 bases and the J gene lost 2 bases, with 12 bases spanning the gap. Germline CDR1 SGHNT, CDR2 YYREEE (reference sequence). Here the CDR3 DNA reads TGTGCCAGCAGCTGGGGGGACCTGGCTGGAAACACCATATATTTT. It translates to CASSWGDLAGNTIYF.

The chain employs TRBV30 and TRBJ1-6; TRBD1 is a possible D gene (5 bases). CDR3 size: 13 residues. The V gene's germline CDR1 is GTSNPN and CDR2 SVGIG (reference sequence). With 4 bases removed from V and 9 bases from J, the gap between germline ends came to 13 bases. This CDR3 is CAWMDTQSSPLHF. The CDR3 nucleotides read TGTGCCTGGATGGACACACAGTCTTCACCCCTCCACTTT.

The V call is TRBV9, the J call TRBJ1-3; D ambiguous. The CDR3 loop spans 17 amino acids. Per the germline V gene, CDR1 is SGDLS and CDR2 is YYNGEE. V lost 4 bases to trimming and J lost 1 base, with 18 bases between them. CDR3 DNA sequence: TGTGCCAGCAGCTCTCCCCCGGGCCGGGATTCTGGAAACACCATATATTTT. Its protein is CASSSPPGRDSGNTIYF.

The rearrangement joins TRBV12-3 or TRBV12-4 to TRBJ1-2, with unresolved D. V was pared by 6 bases and J by 0 bases, with 8 bases between. The length of the CDR3 is 13 residues. DNA of the CDR3: TGTGCCAGCAGCCTCTTAGCTAACTATGGCTACACCTTC. Translated: CASSLLANYGYTF.

This clone has just one count. The genes are TRBV7-6 and TRBJ2-3; D remains ambiguous. CDR1 is SGHVS and CDR2 is FNYEAQ in the germline V gene. Trimming left V 3 bases short and J 6 bases short, with 7 bases between. The CDR3 consists of 12 residues. The CDR3 reads CASSFLLDTQYF. DNA for the CDR3: TGTGCCAGCAGCTTCCTTTTGGATACGCAGTATTTT. The full variable domain, rest sourced from reference TRBV7-6 and TRBJ2-3, is GAGVSQSPRYKVTKRGQDVALRCDPISGHVSLYWYRQALGQGPEFLTYFNYEAQQDKSGLPNDRFSAERPEGSISTLTIQRTEQRDSAMYRCASSFLLDTQYFGPGTRLTVL.

The gene calls are TRBV11-3 and TRBJ2-7; D may be TRBD1 (6 bases). Deletions cut 4 bases from V and 6 bases from J, with 16 bases between. The CDR3 is 14 amino acids. Germline V lookup: CDR1 SGHNT, CDR2 YENEEA. The CDR3 region has the DNA TGTGCCAGCAGCTCGCCGGGCTTAGGGGGCGAGCAGTACTTC. It codes for CASSSPGLGGEQYF.

The V and J genes are TRBV5-1 and TRBJ2-7; TRBD1 agrees at 9 bases. This CDR3 spans 16 amino acids. V shed 2 bases, J shed 4 bases, and the junction held 10 bases outside the gene matches. The germline V gene has CDR1 SGHRS and CDR2 YFSETQ. The CDR3 DNA follows: TGCGCCAGCAGCTTAGCCGGGACAGGGTCTGGTTACGAGCAGTACTTC. This translates into CASSLAGTGSGYEQYF.

The CDR3 nucleotides are TGTGCCTGGAGTGACCGGTGGTATTCACCCCTCCACTTT. This translates into CAWSDRWYSPLHF. J is TRBJ1-6 and V is TRBV30; D unresolved. The CDR3 has 13 amino acids. Trimming removed 1 base from V and 8 bases from J, with 9 bases in between. The germline V gene encodes CDR1 GTSNPN and CDR2 SVGIG (reference sequence). The variable domain in full, completed from reference TRBV30 and TRBJ1-6, reads SQTIHQWPATLVQPVGSPLSLECTVEGTSNPNLYWYRQAAGRGLQLLFYSVGIGQISSEVPQNLSASRPQDRQFILSSKKLLLSDSGFYLCAWSDRWYSPLHFGNGTRLTVT.

The V gene is TRBV7-8, the J gene TRBJ2-5; 8 nucleotides agree with TRBD1. In germline, CDR1 is SGHVS, CDR2 FQNEAQ. Losses at the gene ends were 4 bases for V and 5 bases for J; bases not matched to a gene: 15. CDR3 length: 17 residues. CDR3 nucleotide sequence: TGTGCCAGCAGCTCCATTGGACAGGGCGGTAGGTGGGAGACCCAGTACTTC. Encoded protein: CASSSIGQGGRWETQYF.

J is TRBJ1-1 and V is TRBV4-3, with a weak D call TRBD1 (5 bases). This CDR3 spans 21 amino acids. CDR1 is LGHNA and CDR2 is YSLEER in the germline V gene. Trimming removed 1 base from V and 1 base from J, with 28 bases in between. CDR3 residues: CASSQGPTPARGEDSNTEAFF. The CDR3 coding sequence is TGCGCCAGCAGCCAAGGACCCACACCTGCGAGAGGGGAGGATTCGAACACTGAAGCTTTCTTT.

The CDR3 reads CASSSRRRGTPTVTLHF. The CDR3 region has the DNA TGTGCCAGCAGTTCCCGGCGTAGGGGAACCCCTACGGTGACCCTCCACTTT. The chain carries TRBV28 and TRBJ1-6; TRBD1 might be the D (5 bases). Per the germline V gene, CDR1 is MDHEN and CDR2 is SYDVKM. The V and J ends lost 4 bases and 14 bases respectively, with 27 bases between them. The CDR3 totals 17 residues.

This CDR3 is CATTLAGGGTGELFF. Here the CDR3 DNA reads TGTGCCACCACTTTAGCGGGAGGGGGCACCGGGGAGCTGTTTTTT. The chain combines TRBV19 with TRBJ2-2, with TRBD2 matching over 11 bases. The CDR3 spans 15 residues. The trim removed 10 bases at V and 4 bases at J, leaving 8 bases unmatched. Germline CDR1 and CDR2: LNHDA and SQIVND (reference sequence).

The J gene is TRBJ1-2, the V gene TRBV18, with TRBD1 matching 10 bases. J gave up 8 bases and V 6 bases, and 6 bases lay outside the gene matches. The CDR3 is made up of 13 amino acids. Germline CDR1 is KGHSH and CDR2 is LQKENI. The CDR3 bases are TGTGCCAGCTCGCCTAAGACAGGGGGCGGCTACACCTTC. Its translation is CASSPKTGGGYTF.

The rearrangement links TRBV5-4 to TRBJ2-1; the match to TRBD2 covers 8 bases. This CDR3 contains 14 residues. CDR1 is SGHNT, CDR2 YYREEE, per germline (reference sequence). V shed 2 bases and J 6 bases; nucleotides not matched to a gene: 4. This CDR3 reads CASSFGGGLNEQFF. The CDR3 region has the DNA TGTGCCAGCAGCTTCGGGGGGGGTCTCAATGAGCAGTTCTTC.

This chain links TRBV5-8 with TRBJ2-3; 7 positions match TRBD1. In germline, CDR1 is SGHTS, CDR2 YDEGEE. The V and J ends lost 4 bases and 0 bases, in that order; junction bases with no gene match: 5. This CDR3 is built from 15 residues. CDR3 residues: CASSTGTASTDTQYF. CDR3 coding DNA: TGTGCCAGCAGCACAGGGACAGCGAGCACAGATACGCAGTATTTT.

The chain is built from TRBV7-9 and TRBJ2-6; D unclear. V was shortened by 1 base and J by 4 bases, with 11 bases between the two germline ends. The CDR3 runs 16 residues. Per the germline V gene, CDR1 is SEHNR and CDR2 is FQNEAQ (reference sequence). The CDR3 sequence: CASSLDRSGGANVLTF. CDR3 bases: TGTGCCAGCAGCTTAGATCGAAGTGGCGGGGCCAACGTCCTGACTTTC.

The table lists this clone with a count of one. The chain combines TRBV7-9 with TRBJ1-2; D not resolved. Germline CDR1 reads SEHNR; CDR2 reads FQNEAQ (reference sequence). The CDR3 has 13 residues. Trimming removed 7 bases at V and 5 bases at J, with 14 bases between. The DNA for the CDR3 is TGTGCCAGCACCCTGGAGACTGTTTATGGCTACACCTTC. Amino acids: CASTLETVYGYTF.

This clone has only one observation. The chain couples TRBV6-5 to TRBJ1-6; the match to TRBD1 covers 10 bases. CDR3 length: 14 residues. Germline trimming cut 6 bases from V and 8 bases from J; bases unmatched to any gene: 4. Germline V gene sequence: CDR1 MNHEY, CDR2 SVGAGI. The CDR3 nucleotides are TGTGCCAGCAGGACCGGGACAGGGGATTCACCCCTCCACTTT. Translating it yields CASRTGTGDSPLHF.

The V call is TRBV2, the J call TRBJ1-1; 8 positions agree with TRBD1. Germline CDR1 reads SNHLY; CDR2 reads FYNNEI. The CDR3 has 15 amino acids. The ends lost 9 bases at V and 0 bases at J; junction bases unmatched: 9. The CDR3 region has the DNA TGTGCCAGTCACGACAGGGGCAGCATGAACACTGAAGCTTTCTTT. It codes for CASHDRGSMNTEAFF.

The rearrangement joins TRBV11-2 to TRBJ1-3, with a tentative D call TRBD1 (5 bases). CDR1 is SGHAT and CDR2 is FQNNGV in the germline V gene. V was clipped by 5 bases and J by 4 bases, with 15 bases between them. CDR3 length: 15 residues. The DNA of the CDR3 is TGTGCCAGCAGCCCGCCGACAGTTGCCGGAAACACCATATATTTT. This translates into CASSPPTVAGNTIYF.

The rearrangement joins TRBV7-9 to TRBJ1-1; 7 bases line up with TRBD1. Germline V CDR1 and CDR2: SEHNR, FQNEAQ (reference sequence). V lost 1 base to trimming and J lost 1 base; unmatched junction nucleotides: 0. The CDR3 sequence is 14 residues long. The CDR3 DNA sequence: TGTGCCAGCAGCTTAGAGGGGGCGAACACTGAAGCTTTCTTT. The encoded protein is CASSLEGANTEAFF. Supplemented by reference TRBV7-9 and TRBJ1-1, the full variable domain reads DTGVSQNPRHKITKRGQNVTFRCDPISEHNRLYWYRQTLGQGPEFLTYFQNEAQLEKSRLLSDRFSAERPKGSFSTLEIQRTEQGDSAMYLCASSLEGANTEAFFGQGTRLTVV.

The V and J genes are TRBV6-5 and TRBJ2-7; 8 bases match TRBD1. Germline V gene lookup returns CDR1 MNHEY and CDR2 SVGAGI. V lost 2 bases and J lost 6; bases outside the gene matches: 9. This CDR3 region has 15 residues. CDR3 DNA sequence: TGTGCCAGCAGTTACGACGGACAGGGAAATTCCGAGCAGTACTTC. Translating gives CASSYDGQGNSEQYF.

The chain joins TRBV28 to TRBJ1-2; TRBD1 agrees at 10 bases. Germline CDR1 MDHEN, CDR2 SYDVKM. Unmatched junction bases numbered 11, after V lost 7 bases and J lost 12 bases. This CDR3 contains 13 residues. The CDR3 region is CASNDRGLQWDTF. In DNA form, the CDR3 reads TGTGCCAGCAATGACAGGGGGCTTCAATGGGACACCTTC.

CDR3 sequence reads: CASSQQGPWTNEKLFF. In DNA, the CDR3 is TGCGCCAGCAGCCAACAGGGCCCTTGGACTAATGAAAAACTGTTTTTT. The rearrangement joins TRBV4-3 to TRBJ1-4, with D maybe TRBD1 (5 bases). Trimming left V 2 bases short and J 2 bases short, with 12 bases between. CDR1 and CDR2 (germline): LGHNA, YSLEER. CDR3 length: 16 amino acids.

This clone was picked up one time. This chain connects TRBV4-3 to TRBJ1-1; 12 positions match TRBD1. Germline V CDR1 and CDR2: LGHNA, YSLEER. The CDR3 consists of 15 residues. V shed 0 bases and J 10 bases; nucleotides not matched to a gene: 6. The CDR3 coding sequence is TGCGCCAGCAGCCAAGACCCCGGGACAGGGGGCTTAGCTTTCTTT. It encodes CASSQDPGTGGLAFF.

V is TRBV7-9 and J is TRBJ2-1, with D unclear. Trimming took off 6 bases at V and 10 bases at J, with 16 bases between the two ends. The germline CDR1 and CDR2 sequences are SEHNR and FQNEAQ (reference sequence). CDR3 length: 13 amino acids. The CDR3, as DNA: TGTGCCAGCAGTCCCCCTGAGCTGCGGGAGCAGTTCTTC. This sequence encodes CASSPPELREQFF.